A selection of T cell receptor beta chains follows, all from one sample in a study of blood T cell repertoires in COVID-19. Data came from immunoSEQ multiplex PCR; TCRdb stores just in-frame clones and leaves some out. Of about 91,000 clones listed, roughly 88% are singletons. The sequenced sample was peripheral blood. The receptors originated from a woman aged 65 to 85 with acute or convalescent COVID-19. CDR3s include the opening cysteine and the closing phenylalanine or tryptophan. The order of the fields is V gene, D gene, clone size, CDR3 length, J gene, CDR3 DNA, CDR3 protein. The D gene is left open where the match is weak. The listing skips clone size in some rows; elsewhere it reads once, few, many or a size class.

V: TRBV7-3; D: TRBD1; size: -; length: 16; J: TRBJ2-5; DNA: TGTGCCAGCAGCCGGGCTGGGACAGGGGGGGAGGAGACCCAGTACTTC; CDR3: CASSRAGTGGEETQYF
V: TRBV19; D: -; size: -; length: 13; J: TRBJ1-2; DNA: TGTGCCAGTAGTACTGGGAGAGGAGATGGCTACACCTTC; CDR3: CASSTGRGDGYTF
V: TRBV4-1; D: -; size: once; length: 17; J: TRBJ1-3; DNA: TGCGCCAGCAGCCAAGGCTGGGCCCCCGGCTCTGGAAACACCATATATTTT; CDR3: CASSQGWAPGSGNTIYF
V: TRBV6-6; D: TRBD1; size: -; length: 15; J: TRBJ2-7; DNA: TGTGCCAGCAGTGTCGGGACAGGGGGTCCGTACGAGCAGTACTTC; CDR3: CASSVGTGGPYEQYF
V: TRBV7-9; D: -; size: -; length: 12; J: TRBJ1-6; DNA: TGTGCCAGCAGCACGACTAGTTCACCCCTCCACTTT; CDR3: CASSTTSSPLHF
V: TRBV3-1/TRBV3-2; D: TRBD2; size: -; length: 16; J: TRBJ2-3; DNA: TGTGCCAGCAGCCCACACTCTAGCGGGAGGACAGATACGCAGTATTTT; CDR3: CASSPHSSGRTDTQYF
V: TRBV27; D: -; size: -; length: 16; J: TRBJ2-1; DNA: TGTGCCAGCAGCCTTAGGGATCGTGTCGGACAAGGTGAGCAGTTCTTC; CDR3: CASSLRDRVGQGEQFF
V: TRBV6-5; D: TRBD2; size: -; length: 15; J: TRBJ2-2; DNA: TGTGCCAGCACTAGCGGGGGCCAGGGGACCGGGGAGCTGTTTTTT; CDR3: CASTSGGQGTGELFF
V: TRBV27; D: -; size: -; length: 14; J: TRBJ1-2; DNA: TGTGCCAGCAGTTCCTCTTTCCGGGTAAACGGCTACACCTTC; CDR3: CASSSSFRVNGYTF
V: TRBV11-2; D: -; size: -; length: 15; J: TRBJ1-1; DNA: TGTGCCAGCAGCTACCCCGGGACAAGGAACACTGAAGCTTTCTTT; CDR3: CASSYPGTRNTEAFF
V: TRBV4-1; D: -; size: -; length: 14; J: TRBJ1-1; DNA: TGCGCCAGCAGCCAGACAGTATTGAACACTGAAGCTTTCTTT; CDR3: CASSQTVLNTEAFF
V: TRBV24-1; D: -; size: -; length: 15; J: TRBJ1-5; DNA: TGTGCCACCAGTGACTCTATACTGGTGGATCAGCCCCAGCATTTT; CDR3: CATSDSILVDQPQHF
V: TRBV7-9; D: TRBD1; size: -; length: 13; J: TRBJ2-1; DNA: TGTGCCAGCAGCCCCCACAGGGGGCTTGAGCAGTTCTTC; CDR3: CASSPHRGLEQFF
V: TRBV4-1; D: TRBD1; size: -; length: 17; J: TRBJ1-4; DNA: TGCGCCAGCAGCCAAGGGCGGACAGGGGGCGCAAGGGAAAAACTGTTTTTT; CDR3: CASSQGRTGGAREKLFF
V: TRBV5-1; D: TRBD1; size: -; length: 15; J: TRBJ2-5; DNA: TGCGCCAGCAGCCTGACGGGACAGGGGAGAGAGACCCAGTACTTC; CDR3: CASSLTGQGRETQYF
V: TRBV2; D: TRBD2; size: -; length: 15; J: TRBJ2-7; DNA: TGTGCCAGCAGTAGCGGACTAGCGGGAGTTGGAGAGCAGTACTTC; CDR3: CASSSGLAGVGEQYF
V: TRBV2; D: TRBD1; size: -; length: 14; J: TRBJ1-2; DNA: TGTGCCAGCAGTGCCGGGACAGGAAATTATGGCTACACCTTC; CDR3: CASSAGTGNYGYTF
V: TRBV4-2; D: -; size: -; length: 14; J: TRBJ2-1; DNA: TGTGCCAGCAGCCAAGAGCGTTCCTACAATGAGCAGTTCTTC; CDR3: CASSQERSYNEQFF
V: TRBV4-2; D: TRBD1; size: -; length: 18; J: TRBJ2-2; DNA: TGTGCCAGCAGCCAAGATGCCGGGGACAGGACTGGTTCCGGGGAGCTGTTTTTT; CDR3: CASSQDAGDRTGSGELFF
V: TRBV10-3; D: -; size: -; length: 13; J: TRBJ2-3; DNA: TGTGCCACCTGGCAGGGGTTCACAGATACGCAGTATTTT; CDR3: CATWQGFTDTQYF
V: TRBV7-9; D: TRBD1; size: -; length: 15; J: TRBJ1-2; DNA: TGTGCCAGCAGCTTCGGAGGGGGCGATGGCTATGGCTACACCTTC; CDR3: CASSFGGGDGYGYTF
V: TRBV5-4; D: -; size: once; length: 15; J: TRBJ2-7; DNA: TGTGCCAGCAGCTTGGATCAGGGGAGCCCCTACGAGCAGTACTTC; CDR3: CASSLDQGSPYEQYF
V: TRBV6-5; D: TRBD1; size: -; length: 14; J: TRBJ1-5; DNA: TGTGCCAGCAGCGGACAGGGGGCCGGGCAGCCCCAGCATTTT; CDR3: CASSGQGAGQPQHF
V: TRBV18; D: TRBD1; size: -; length: 14; J: TRBJ2-5; DNA: TGTGCCAGCTCACTGGGACAGGGGGTCGAGACCCAGTACTTC; CDR3: CASSLGQGVETQYF
V: TRBV6-1; D: -; size: -; length: 13; J: TRBJ1-2; DNA: TGTGCCAGCAGTGAAAGCCAACCCTATGGCTACACCTTC; CDR3: CASSESQPYGYTF
V: TRBV7-3; D: -; size: -; length: 14; J: TRBJ2-3; DNA: TGTGCCAGCAGCTTTGACCCGGGAATTAATACGCAGTATTTT; CDR3: CASSFDPGINTQYF
V: TRBV2; D: TRBD1; size: -; length: 15; J: TRBJ1-6; DNA: TGTGCCAGCAGCGCAGACAGGGTCGGTAATTCACCCCTCCACTTT; CDR3: CASSADRVGNSPLHF
V: TRBV7-9; D: TRBD1; size: once; length: 14; J: TRBJ1-2; DNA: TGTGCCAGCACCCCGGGACAGGGGTCCTATGGCTACACCTTC; CDR3: CASTPGQGSYGYTF
V: TRBV19; D: -; size: -; length: 15; J: TRBJ1-4; DNA: TGTGCCAGTAGTGCAGGACAGTGGACTAATGAAAAACTGTTTTTT; CDR3: CASSAGQWTNEKLFF
V: TRBV5-1; D: -; size: -; length: 14; J: TRBJ1-1; DNA: TGCGCCAGCAGCTTGGTAGCGGGGGACACTGAAGCTTTCTTT; CDR3: CASSLVAGDTEAFF
V: TRBV2; D: TRBD1; size: -; length: 15; J: TRBJ2-3; DNA: TGTGCCAGCAGAGAGACAGGGGAAACGACCCGAGGGCAGTATTTT; CDR3: CASRETGETTRGQYF
V: TRBV6-5; D: -; size: -; length: 13; J: TRBJ1-2; DNA: TGTGCCAGCAGGACCGGACAGAACTATGGCTACACCTTC; CDR3: CASRTGQNYGYTF
V: TRBV7-2; D: TRBD2; size: -; length: 19; J: TRBJ2-3; DNA: TGTGCCAGCAGGCCCGGCCAATCTAGCGGGGGGTTGAGCACAGATACGCAGTATTTT; CDR3: CASRPGQSSGGLSTDTQYF
V: TRBV9; D: -; size: -; length: 15; J: TRBJ2-2; DNA: TGTGCCAGCAGCGGAATCGGACAGAACACCGGGGAGCTGTTTTTT; CDR3: CASSGIGQNTGELFF
V: TRBV15; D: -; size: -; length: 14; J: TRBJ1-2; DNA: TGTGCCACCAGCAGAGAACGGGGAAACTATGGCTACACCTTC; CDR3: CATSRERGNYGYTF
V: TRBV11-2; D: TRBD2; size: -; length: 15; J: TRBJ2-1; DNA: TGTGCCAGCAGCTTCTCTAGCGGGCTACCCAATGAGCAGTTCTTC; CDR3: CASSFSSGLPNEQFF
V: TRBV5-1; D: TRBD1; size: few; length: 11; J: TRBJ2-7; DNA: TGCGCCAGCAGTGACAGGGTCGAGCAGTACTTC; CDR3: CASSDRVEQYF
V: TRBV10-2; D: -; size: -; length: 12; J: TRBJ1-1; DNA: TGCGCCAGCAGGGACAGCTCCACTGAAGCTTTCTTT; CDR3: CASRDSSTEAFF
V: TRBV5-4; D: TRBD2; size: few; length: 18; J: TRBJ2-3; DNA: TGTGCCAGCAGCAAACCGGGACTAGCGGGGGGGCTAGGGGATACGCAGTATTTT; CDR3: CASSKPGLAGGLGDTQYF
V: TRBV20-1; D: -; size: -; length: 11; J: TRBJ2-5; DNA: TGCAGTGCTAGTTTCGGGGAGACCCAGTACTTC; CDR3: CSASFGETQYF
V: TRBV7-3; D: -; size: -; length: 16; J: TRBJ2-1; DNA: TGTGCCAGCAGCTCCACAACAGCGGGCCTGGCGGGTGAGCAGTTCTTC; CDR3: CASSSTTAGLAGEQFF
V: TRBV30; D: TRBD2; size: once; length: 16; J: TRBJ2-1; DNA: TGTGCCCGGAGGGGGGTGTCTAGCGGGAGGTACAATGAGCAGTTCTTC; CDR3: CARRGVSSGRYNEQFF